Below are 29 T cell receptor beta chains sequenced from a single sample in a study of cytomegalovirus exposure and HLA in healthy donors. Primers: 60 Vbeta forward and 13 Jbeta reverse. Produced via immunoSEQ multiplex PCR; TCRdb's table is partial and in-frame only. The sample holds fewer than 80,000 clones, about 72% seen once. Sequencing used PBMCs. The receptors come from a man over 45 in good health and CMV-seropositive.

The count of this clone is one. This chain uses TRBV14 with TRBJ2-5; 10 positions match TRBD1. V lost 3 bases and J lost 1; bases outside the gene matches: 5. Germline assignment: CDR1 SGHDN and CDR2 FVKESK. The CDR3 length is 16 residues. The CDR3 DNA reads TGTGCCAGCAGCCAGCCGGGACAGGGGCTCCAAGAGACCCAGTACTTC. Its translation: CASSQPGQGLQETQYF.

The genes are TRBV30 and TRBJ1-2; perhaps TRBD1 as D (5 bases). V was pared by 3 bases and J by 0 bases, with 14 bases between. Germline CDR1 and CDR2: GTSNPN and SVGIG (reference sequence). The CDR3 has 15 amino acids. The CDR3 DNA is TGTGCCTGGAGAAGTAGACAGTTAGCTAACTATGGCTACACCTTC. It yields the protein CAWRSRQLANYGYTF.

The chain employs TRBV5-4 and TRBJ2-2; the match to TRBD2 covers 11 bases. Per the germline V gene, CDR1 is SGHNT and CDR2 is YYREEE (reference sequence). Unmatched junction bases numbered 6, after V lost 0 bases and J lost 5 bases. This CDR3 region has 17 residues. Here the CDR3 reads CASSLELAGGLTGELFF. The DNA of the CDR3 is TGTGCCAGCAGCTTGGAGCTAGCGGGAGGACTTACCGGGGAGCTGTTTTTT.

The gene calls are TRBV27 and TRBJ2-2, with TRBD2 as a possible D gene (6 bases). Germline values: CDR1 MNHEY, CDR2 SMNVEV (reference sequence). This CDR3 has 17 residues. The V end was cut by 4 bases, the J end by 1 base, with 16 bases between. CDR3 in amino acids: CASSSLPTSWNTGELFF. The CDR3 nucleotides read TGTGCCAGCAGTTCGCTCCCGACTAGTTGGAACACCGGGGAGCTGTTTTTT.

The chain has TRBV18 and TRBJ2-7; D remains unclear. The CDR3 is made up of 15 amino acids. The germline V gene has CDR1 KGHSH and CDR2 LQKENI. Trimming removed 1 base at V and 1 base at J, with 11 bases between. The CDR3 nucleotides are TGTGCCAGCTCACCACAGAGGAAACCTTCCTACGAGCAGTACTTC. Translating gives CASSPQRKPSYEQYF.

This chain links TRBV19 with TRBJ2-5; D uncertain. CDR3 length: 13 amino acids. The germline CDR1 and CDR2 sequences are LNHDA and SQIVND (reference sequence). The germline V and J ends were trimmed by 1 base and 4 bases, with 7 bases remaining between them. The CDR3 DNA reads TGTGCCAGTAGTATAGGCAGGCGAGAGACCCAGTACTTC. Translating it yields CASSIGRRETQYF.

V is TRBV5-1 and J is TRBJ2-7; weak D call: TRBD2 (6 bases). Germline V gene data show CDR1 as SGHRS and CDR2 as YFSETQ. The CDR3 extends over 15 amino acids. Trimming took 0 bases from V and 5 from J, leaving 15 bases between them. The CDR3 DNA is TGCGCCAGCAGCTTGGGCCCGGGGGTAAACAACGAGCAGTACTTC. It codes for CASSLGPGVNNEQYF.

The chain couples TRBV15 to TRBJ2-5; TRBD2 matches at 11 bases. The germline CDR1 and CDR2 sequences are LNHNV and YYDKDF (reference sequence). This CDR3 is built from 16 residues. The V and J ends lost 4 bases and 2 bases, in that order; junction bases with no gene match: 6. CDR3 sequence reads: CATSTGLAGPQETQYF. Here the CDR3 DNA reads TGTGCCACCAGCACAGGACTAGCGGGCCCTCAAGAGACCCAGTACTTC.

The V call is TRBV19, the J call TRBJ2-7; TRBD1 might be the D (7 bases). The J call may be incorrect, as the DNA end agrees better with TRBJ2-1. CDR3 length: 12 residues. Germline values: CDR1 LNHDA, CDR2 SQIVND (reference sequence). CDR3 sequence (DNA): TGTGCCAGCAGGGGGGTAATCAATGAGCAGTTCTTC. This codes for CASRGVINEQFF.

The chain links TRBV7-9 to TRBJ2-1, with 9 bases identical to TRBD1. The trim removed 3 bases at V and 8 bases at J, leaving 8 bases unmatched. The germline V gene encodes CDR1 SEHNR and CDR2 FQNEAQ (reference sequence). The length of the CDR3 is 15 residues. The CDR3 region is CASSFDRGSFDEQFF. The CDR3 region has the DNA TGTGCCAGCAGCTTCGACAGGGGGTCTTTCGATGAGCAGTTCTTC. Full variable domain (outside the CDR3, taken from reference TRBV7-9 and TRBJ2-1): DTGVSQNPRHKITKRGQNVTFRCDPISEHNRLYWYRQTLGQGPEFLTYFQNEAQLEKSRLLSDRFSAERPKGSFSTLEIQRTEQGDSAMYLCASSFDRGSFDEQFFGPGTRLTVL.

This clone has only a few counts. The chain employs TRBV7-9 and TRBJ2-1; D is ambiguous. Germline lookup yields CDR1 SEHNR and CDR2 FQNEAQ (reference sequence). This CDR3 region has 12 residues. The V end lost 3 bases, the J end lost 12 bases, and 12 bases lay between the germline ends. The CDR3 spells CASSFDSERQFF. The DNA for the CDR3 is TGTGCCAGCAGCTTCGACTCAGAACGGCAGTTCTTC.

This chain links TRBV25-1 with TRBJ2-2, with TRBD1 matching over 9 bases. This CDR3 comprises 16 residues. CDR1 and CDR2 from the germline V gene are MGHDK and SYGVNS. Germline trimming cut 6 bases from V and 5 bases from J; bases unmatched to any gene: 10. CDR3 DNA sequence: TGTGCCAGCAGCGAGACGGGGACAGGGACTACCGGGGAGCTGTTTTTT. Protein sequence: CASSETGTGTTGELFF.

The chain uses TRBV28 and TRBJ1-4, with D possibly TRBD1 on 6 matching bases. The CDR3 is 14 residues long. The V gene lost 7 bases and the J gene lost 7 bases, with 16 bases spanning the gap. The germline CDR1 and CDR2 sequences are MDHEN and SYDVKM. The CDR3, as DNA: TGTGCCAGCACCCTAGGGGGGGTTGGTGAAAAACTGTTTTTT. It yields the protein CASTLGGVGEKLFF.

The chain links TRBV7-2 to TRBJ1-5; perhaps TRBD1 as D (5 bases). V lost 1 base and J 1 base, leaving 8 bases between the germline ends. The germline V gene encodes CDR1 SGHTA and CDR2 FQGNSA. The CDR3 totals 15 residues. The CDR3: CASSLGGGSNQPQHF. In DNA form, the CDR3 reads TGTGCCAGCAGCTTAGGGGGGGGAAGCAATCAGCCCCAGCATTTT.

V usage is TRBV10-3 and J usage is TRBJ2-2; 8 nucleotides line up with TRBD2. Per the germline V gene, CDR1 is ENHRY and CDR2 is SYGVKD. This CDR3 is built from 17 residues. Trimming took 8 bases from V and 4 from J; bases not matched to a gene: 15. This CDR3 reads CAIPDSSSGRVTGELFF. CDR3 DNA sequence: TGTGCCATCCCTGACTCCTCAAGCGGGAGAGTCACCGGGGAGCTGTTTTTT.

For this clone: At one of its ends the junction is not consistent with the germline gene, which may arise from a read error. CDR3 protein: CASAPGPGTSINPGDF. CDR3 coding DNA: TGTGCCAGCGCACCAGGCCCCGGGACTAGCATCAATCCCGGGGACTTC. The chain combines TRBV18 with TRBJ2-7, with 9 bases fitting TRBD2. CDR3 length equals 16 residues. Germline V gene lookup returns CDR1 KGHSH and CDR2 LQKENI.

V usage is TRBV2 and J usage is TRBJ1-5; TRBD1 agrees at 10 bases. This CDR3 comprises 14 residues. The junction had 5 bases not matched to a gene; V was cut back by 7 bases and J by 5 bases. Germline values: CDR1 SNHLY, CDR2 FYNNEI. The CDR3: CASNPDRGHQPQHF. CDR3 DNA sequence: TGTGCCAGCAATCCCGACAGGGGGCATCAGCCCCAGCATTTT.

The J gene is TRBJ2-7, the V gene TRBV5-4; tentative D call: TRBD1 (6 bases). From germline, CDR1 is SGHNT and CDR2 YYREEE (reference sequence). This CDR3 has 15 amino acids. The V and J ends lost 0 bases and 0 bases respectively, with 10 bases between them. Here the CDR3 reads CASSLEGVLSYEQYF. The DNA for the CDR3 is TGTGCCAGCAGCTTGGAGGGGGTCCTCTCCTACGAGCAGTACTTC. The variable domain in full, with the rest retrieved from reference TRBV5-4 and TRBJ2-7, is ETGVTQSPTHLIKTRGQQVTLRCSSQSGHNTVSWYQQALGQGPQFIFQYYREEENGRGNFPPRFSGLQFPNYSSELNVNALELDDSALYLCASSLEGVLSYEQYFGPGTRLTVT.

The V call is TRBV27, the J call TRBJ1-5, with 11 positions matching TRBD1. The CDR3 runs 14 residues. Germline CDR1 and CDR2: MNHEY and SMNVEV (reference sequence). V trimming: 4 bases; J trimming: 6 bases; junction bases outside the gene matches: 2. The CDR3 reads CASSWTGGSQPQHF. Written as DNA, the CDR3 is TGTGCCAGCAGTTGGACAGGGGGCAGTCAGCCCCAGCATTTT.

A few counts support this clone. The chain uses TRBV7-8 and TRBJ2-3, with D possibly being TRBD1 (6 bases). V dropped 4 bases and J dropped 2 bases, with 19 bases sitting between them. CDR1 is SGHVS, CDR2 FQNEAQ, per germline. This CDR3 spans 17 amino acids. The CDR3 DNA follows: TGTGCCAGCAGCTCAAGGACGAGGGGGAGCTTCACAGATACGCAGTATTTT. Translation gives CASSSRTRGSFTDTQYF. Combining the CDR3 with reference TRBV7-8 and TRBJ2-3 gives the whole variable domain GAGVSQSPRYKVAKRGQDVALRCDPISGHVSLFWYQQALGQGPEFLTYFQNEAQLDKSGLPSDRFFAERPEGSVSTLKIQRTQQEDSAVYLCASSSRTRGSFTDTQYFGPGTRLTVL.

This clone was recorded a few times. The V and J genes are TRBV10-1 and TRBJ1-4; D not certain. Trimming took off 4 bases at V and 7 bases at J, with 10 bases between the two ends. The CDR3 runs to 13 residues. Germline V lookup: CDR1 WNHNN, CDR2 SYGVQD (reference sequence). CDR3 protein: CASSVTRGEKLFF. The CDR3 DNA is TGCGCCAGCAGTGTCACCCGGGGTGAAAAACTGTTTTTT.

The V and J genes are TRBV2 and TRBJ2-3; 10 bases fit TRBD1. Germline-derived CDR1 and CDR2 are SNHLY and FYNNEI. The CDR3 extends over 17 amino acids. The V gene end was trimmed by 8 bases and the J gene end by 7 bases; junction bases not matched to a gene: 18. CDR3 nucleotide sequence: TGTGCCAGCCGAGTCCCGGGACAGGGGCCAGCGGACTATACGCAGTATTTT. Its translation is CASRVPGQGPADYTQYF.

The CDR3 reads CASREVASTDTQYF. The CDR3 DNA follows: TGCGCCAGCAGAGAGGTAGCTAGCACAGATACGCAGTATTTT. The gene calls are TRBV5-1 and TRBJ2-3; D ambiguous. The length of the CDR3 is 14 residues. V lost 5 bases to trimming and J lost 0 bases, with 10 bases between them. Germline V gene data show CDR1 as SGHRS and CDR2 as YFSETQ.

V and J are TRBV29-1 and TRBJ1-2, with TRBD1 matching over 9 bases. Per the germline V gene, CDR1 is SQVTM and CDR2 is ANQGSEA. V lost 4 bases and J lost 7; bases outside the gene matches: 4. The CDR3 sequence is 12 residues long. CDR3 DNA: TGCAGCGTTGGACAGGGGGAGTCTGGCTACACCTTC. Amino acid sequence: CSVGQGESGYTF. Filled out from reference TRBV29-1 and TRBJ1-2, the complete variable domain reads SAVISQKPSRDICQRGTSLTIQCQVDSQVTMMFWYRQQPGQSLTLIATANQGSEATYESGFVIDKFPISRPNLTFSTLTVSNMSPEDSSIYLCSVGQGESGYTFGSGTRLTVV.

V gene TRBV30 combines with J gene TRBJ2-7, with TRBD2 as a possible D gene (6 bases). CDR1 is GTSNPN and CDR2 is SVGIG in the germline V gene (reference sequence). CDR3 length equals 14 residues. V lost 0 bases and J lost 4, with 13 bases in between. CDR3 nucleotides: TGTGCCTGGAGTGTCGGGACTCAACGATACGAGCAGTACTTC. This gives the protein CAWSVGTQRYEQYF. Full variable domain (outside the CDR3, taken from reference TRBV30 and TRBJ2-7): SQTIHQWPATLVQPVGSPLSLECTVEGTSNPNLYWYRQAAGRGLQLLFYSVGIGQISSEVPQNLSASRPQDRQFILSSKKLLLSDSGFYLCAWSVGTQRYEQYFGPGTRLTVT.

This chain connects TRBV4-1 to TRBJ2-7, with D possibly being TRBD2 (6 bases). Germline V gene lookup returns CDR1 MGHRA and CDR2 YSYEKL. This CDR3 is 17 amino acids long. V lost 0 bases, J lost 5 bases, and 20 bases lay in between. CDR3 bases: TGCGCCAGCAGCCAAGAACGACTCCTCTCGGGGGTGAACGAGCAGTACTTC. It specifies CASSQERLLSGVNEQYF.

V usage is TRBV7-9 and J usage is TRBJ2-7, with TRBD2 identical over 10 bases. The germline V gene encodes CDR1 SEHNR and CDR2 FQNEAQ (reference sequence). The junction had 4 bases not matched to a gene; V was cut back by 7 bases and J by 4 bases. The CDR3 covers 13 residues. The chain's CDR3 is CASNPSGSYEQYF. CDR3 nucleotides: TGTGCCAGCAATCCTAGCGGGAGTTACGAGCAGTACTTC.

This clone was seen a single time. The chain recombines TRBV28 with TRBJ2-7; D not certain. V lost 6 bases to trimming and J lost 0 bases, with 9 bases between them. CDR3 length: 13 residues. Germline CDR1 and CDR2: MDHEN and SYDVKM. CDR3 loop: CASRLHGSYEQYF. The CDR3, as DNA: TGTGCCAGCAGATTACACGGCTCCTACGAGCAGTACTTC.

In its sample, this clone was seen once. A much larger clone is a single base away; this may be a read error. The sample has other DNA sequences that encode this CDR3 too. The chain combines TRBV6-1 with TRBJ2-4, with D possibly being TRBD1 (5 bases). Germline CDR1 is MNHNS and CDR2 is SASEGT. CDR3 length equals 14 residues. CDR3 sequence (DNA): TGTGCCAGCAGTGAAGCGTGGGGCACCCACATTCAGTATTTC. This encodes CASSEAWGTHIQYF.